This T cell receptor beta chain was recorded in a study of Ad26.COV2.S vaccination and SARS-CoV-2 variants. Regarding the study as a whole: People who got the vaccine had more spike-specific TCR breadth than people who got placebo.

Treatment meaning: 19 received Ad26.COV2.S at low or high dose, single or two shots; several received placebo; per-sample allocation not given. Collection of samples fell on day 63 after the first vaccine or placebo injection. Comments on this clone: The antigen remains unidentified.

Only in-frame clones appear in the TCRdb table, and some are missing; sequencing was by immunoSEQ multiplex PCR. The sample holds around 400,000 clones; about nine tenths are singletons and the top ten take approximately 1.9%. Sequencing used peripheral blood, obtained in a trial of Ad26.COV2.S vaccine versus placebo. This receptor was taken from a person between 18 and 60 years old who received the Ad26.COV2.S COVID-19 vaccine or a placebo.

Written as DNA, the CDR3 is TGTGCCAGCAGTTTATCGGGAGGGCTAGCCAAAAACATTCAGTACTTC. It yields the protein CASSLSGGLAKNIQYF. The rearrangement joins TRBV27 to TRBJ2-4; TRBD2 matches 7 bases. Per germline, CDR1 MNHEY and CDR2 SMNVEV (reference sequence). Losses at the gene ends were 0 bases for V and 0 bases for J; bases not matched to a gene: 2. The CDR3 totals 16 residues.